This TCR beta chain is from a study of siplizumab effects on memory and regulatory T cells. General study results and limits: Mappable CD4+ clones that were alloreactive averaged about 69% Treg-derived with siplizumab versus 26.9% in controls. Mapping to unstimulated subsets was achieved for only a minor fraction of alloreactive clones.

Germline lookup yields CDR1 MNHEY and CDR2 SVGAGI. CDR3 length: 16 amino acids. J lost 3 bases, V lost 2 bases, and 5 bases had no gene match. Sequenced unstimulated subsets in three donor pairs: CD4+ naive, CD4+ memory, CD8+ naive, CD8+ effector memory, CD8+ TEMRA. On this clone itself: The antigen remains unidentified.

Some clones are missing from TCRdb's copy, which holds only in-frame ones; the method was immunoSEQ multiplex PCR. The data hold just over 50,000 clones, with nearly 98% observed a single time. The TCR originated in a human donor in good health. Material for sequencing was naive CD4+ T cells sorted from blood. The chain carries TRBV6-5 and TRBJ2-4; 9 bases align to TRBD1. The CDR3 sequence: CASSYDRGVGKNIQYF. CDR3 DNA sequence: TGTGCCAGCAGTTACGACAGGGGGGTAGGCAAAAACATTCAGTACTTC.